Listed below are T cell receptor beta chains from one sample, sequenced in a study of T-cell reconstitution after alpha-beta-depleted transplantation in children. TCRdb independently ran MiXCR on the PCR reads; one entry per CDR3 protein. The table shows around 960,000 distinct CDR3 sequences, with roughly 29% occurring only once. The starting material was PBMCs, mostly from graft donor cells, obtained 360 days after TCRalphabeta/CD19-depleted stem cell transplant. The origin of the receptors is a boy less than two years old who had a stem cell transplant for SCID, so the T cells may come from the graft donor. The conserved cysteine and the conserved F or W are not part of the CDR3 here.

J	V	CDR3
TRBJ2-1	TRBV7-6	ASSPLPVPEQF
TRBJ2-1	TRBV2	ASSEASGGAYNEQF
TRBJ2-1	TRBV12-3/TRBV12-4	ASTGQGSSSYNEQF
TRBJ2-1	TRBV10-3	AISESGFTYNEQF
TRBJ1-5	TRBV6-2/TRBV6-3	ASSYTGSSNQPQH
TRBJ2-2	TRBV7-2	ASTRTSGAGELF
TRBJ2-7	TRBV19	ASRPGQGDYEQY
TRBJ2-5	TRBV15	ATSRDPPTSGTETQY
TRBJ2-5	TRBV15	ATSRDPGTSETQY
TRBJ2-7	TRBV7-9	ASSPTAQVTSYEQY
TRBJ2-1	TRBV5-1	ASSLGQHTNNEQF
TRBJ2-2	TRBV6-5	ASSYLFGGPGDTGELF
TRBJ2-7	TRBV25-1	ASSEWVGGSYEQY
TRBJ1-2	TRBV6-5	ASSYSTTVNGYT
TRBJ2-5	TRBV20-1	RPGLAFNETQY
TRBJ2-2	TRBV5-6	ASSWNTGELF
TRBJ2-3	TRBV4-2	ASSQDRAGGATDTQY
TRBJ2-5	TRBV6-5	ASSYSKYQETQY
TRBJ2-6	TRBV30	AWNGFANSGANVLT
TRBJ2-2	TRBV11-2	ASSFYSRSGTLDTGELF
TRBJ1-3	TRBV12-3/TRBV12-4	ASSFSTGSGNTIY
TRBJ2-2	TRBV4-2	ASSRRLAPNTGELF
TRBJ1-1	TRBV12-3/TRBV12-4	ASMLTPGQADTEAF
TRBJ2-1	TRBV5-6	ASTGHEEQF
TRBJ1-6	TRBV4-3	ASSLANSGFYNSPLH
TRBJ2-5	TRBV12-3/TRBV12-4	ASSHRGAGVETQY
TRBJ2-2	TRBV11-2	ASSLYLGRSYRRTGELF
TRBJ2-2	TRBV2	ASSGKRGVFTGELF
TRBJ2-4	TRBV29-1	SVSTNIQY
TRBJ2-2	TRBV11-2	ASSLLRVAGGSSTGELF
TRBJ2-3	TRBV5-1	ASSAGLAASDTQY
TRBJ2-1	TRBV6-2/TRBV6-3	ASRGAPSSYNEQF
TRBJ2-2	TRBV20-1	SAGWTGSPTGELF
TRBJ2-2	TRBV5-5	ASSTYNTGELF
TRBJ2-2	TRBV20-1	SASGAANTGELF
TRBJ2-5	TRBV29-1	SGGGETQY
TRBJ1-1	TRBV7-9	ASSRLDREAF
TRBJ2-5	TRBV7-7	ASSLEVSSGGPQETQY
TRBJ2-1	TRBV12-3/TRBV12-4	ASTLVGNEQF
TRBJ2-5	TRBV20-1	SVSGHYQETQY
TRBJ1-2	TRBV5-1	ASSLEDRMNGYT
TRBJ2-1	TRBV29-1	SVREGARNEQF
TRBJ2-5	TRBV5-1	ASSLPDRDQETQY
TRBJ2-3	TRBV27	ASSPWTRELTDTQY
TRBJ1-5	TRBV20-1	SARRQGSNQPQH
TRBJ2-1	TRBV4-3	ASSPERGAPIRNEQF
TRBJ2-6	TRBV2	ASVPSGANVLT
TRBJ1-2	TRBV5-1	ASSYGQGGEGYGYT